A single sample is the source of the 21 T cell receptor beta chains below, sequenced in a study of OX40 agonist ivuxolimab in advanced cancers. Library generation was performed with the immunoSEQ multiplex PCR assay. Entries here come from immuneACCESS through TCRdb and include only in-frame sequences with V and J called. Some clones fail to appear in such tables; in the studies checked, an unresolved V gene covers under half of the shortfall, and the cause of the remainder is unknown. This sample holds about 14,000 clones; around three quarters were observed only once. The ten biggest clones cover roughly 15% of the sample. The source was CD4+ or CD8+ T cells sorted from blood, collected in a trial of the OX40 agonist ivuxolimab. The source is an adult with an advanced solid tumor such as melanoma, head and neck, liver or kidney cancer.

This clone was seen more than once but under ten times. The V and J genes are TRBV5-4 and TRBJ2-5; 11 nucleotides align to TRBD2. Germline assignment: CDR1 SGHNT and CDR2 YYREEE (reference sequence). The J segment lost 1 base and the V segment lost 4 bases, leaving 9 bases of the junction unmatched. The CDR3 runs 17 residues. The CDR3 protein is CASSIETSGVGQETQYF. The CDR3 nucleotides are TGTGCCAGCAGCATAGAGACTAGCGGGGTAGGCCAAGAGACCCAGTACTTC.

The rearrangement joins TRBV6-5 to TRBJ1-1, with D uncertain. CDR1 MNHEY and CDR2 SVGAGI come from the germline V gene. The germline V and J ends were trimmed by 6 bases and 0 bases, with 8 bases remaining between them. This CDR3 contains 13 residues. The CDR3 DNA reads TGTGCCAGCAGGATACAACTGAACACTGAAGCTTTCTTT. This translates into CASRIQLNTEAFF.

This clone has a handful of counts. The chain joins TRBV7-3 to TRBJ1-1; a possible D gene is TRBD1 (5 bases). CDR1 is SGHTA, CDR2 FQGTGA, per germline. With 3 bases removed from V and 3 bases from J, the gap between germline ends came to 8 bases. This CDR3 spans 13 amino acids. Here the CDR3 DNA reads TGTGCCAGCAGCTTTGGGGGGGACACTGAAGCTTTCTTT. Protein product: CASSFGGDTEAFF.

This clone was detected only a few times. The rearrangement uses TRBV2 and TRBJ1-1; D may be TRBD1 (5 bases). Germline lookup yields CDR1 SNHLY and CDR2 FYNNEI. The length of the CDR3 is 14 residues. V lost 3 bases to trimming and J lost 5 bases, with 13 bases between them. The CDR3 DNA follows: TGTGCCAGCAGTGAGTCTCAGGGATGGACTGAAGCTTTCTTT. Translation gives CASSESQGWTEAFF.

The chain is built from TRBV6-1 and TRBJ2-6, with TRBD2 as a possible D gene (5 bases). Trimming took 2 bases from V and 0 from J, leaving 5 bases between them. The CDR3 totals 15 residues. Germline CDR1 MNHNS, CDR2 SASEGT. CDR3: CASSETSSGANVLTF. The CDR3 DNA follows: TGTGCCAGCAGTGAAACTAGCTCTGGGGCCAACGTCCTGACTTTC.

A single count supports this clone. The J gene is TRBJ1-2, the V gene TRBV2, with TRBD1 matching over 10 bases. This CDR3 comprises 14 residues. Per germline, CDR1 SNHLY and CDR2 FYNNEI. Trimming took 6 bases from V and 4 from J; bases not matched to a gene: 5. CDR3 amino acids: CASSLTGGFYGYTF. DNA of the CDR3: TGTGCCAGCAGCCTGACAGGGGGCTTCTATGGCTACACCTTC.

This chain connects TRBV13 to TRBJ2-1; the D is unclear. The V end was cut by 3 bases, the J end by 8 bases, with 11 bases between. There are 13 residues in the CDR3. Per germline, CDR1 PRHDT and CDR2 FYEKMQ (reference sequence). CDR3 bases: TGTGCCAGCAGCTTCGGGTCCCCCGATGAGCAGTTCTTC. It translates to CASSFGSPDEQFF.

V gene TRBV5-1 combines with J gene TRBJ2-2, with D perhaps matching TRBD1 (6 bases). Germline-derived CDR1 and CDR2 are SGHRS and YFSETQ. V gave up 4 bases and J gave up 2 bases, with 12 bases separating them. This CDR3 comprises 15 residues. CDR3 DNA: TGCGCCAGCAGCCCAGGGGTGTCCAACACCGGGGAGCTGTTTTTT. Residues: CASSPGVSNTGELFF.

The chain joins TRBV7-2 to TRBJ2-7; weak D call: TRBD2 (5 bases). V was shortened by 5 bases and J by 6 bases, with 17 bases between the two germline ends. CDR1 and CDR2 (germline): SGHTA, FQGNSA. The CDR3 length is 14 residues. The CDR3 sequence: CASSPYMGVGEQYF. The CDR3 bases are TGTGCCAGCAGCCCCTACATGGGAGTGGGCGAGCAGTACTTC.

The chain recombines TRBV7-6 with TRBJ2-7; a weak D match, TRBD2 (5 bases). Germline values: CDR1 SGHVS, CDR2 FNYEAQ. V lost 0 bases and J lost 4, with 7 bases in between. This CDR3 region has 13 residues. The CDR3 here is CASSLAGAYEQYF. The DNA for the CDR3 is TGTGCCAGCAGCTTAGCGGGAGCGTACGAGCAGTACTTC.

This chain uses TRBV27 with TRBJ2-1, with D uncertain. CDR1 and CDR2 from the germline V gene are MNHEY and SMNVEV (reference sequence). Between the trimmed V and J ends, which lost 6 bases and 8 bases, there was a span of 17 bases. The CDR3 covers 14 residues. The CDR3 bases are TGTGCCAGCAGCTCTCCCCTTCACGGCGATGAGCAGTTCTTC. Translation: CASSSPLHGDEQFF.

The V and J genes are TRBV27 and TRBJ1-2; 7 bases fit TRBD1. This CDR3 region has 16 residues. Germline CDR1 MNHEY, CDR2 SMNVEV (reference sequence). After removal of 0 bases from V and 6 bases from J, the junction contained 10 bases not matched to a gene. Here the CDR3 reads CASSLSIADRVHGYTF. CDR3 sequence (DNA): TGTGCCAGCAGTTTATCGATCGCCGACAGGGTCCATGGCTACACCTTC.

The rearrangement uses TRBV2 and TRBJ2-3, with D perhaps matching TRBD2 (6 bases). CDR3 length: 15 residues. CDR1 SNHLY and CDR2 FYNNEI come from the germline V gene. Deletions cut 4 bases from V and 5 bases from J, with 16 bases between. The CDR3 sequence: CASSVGGSLEDTQYF. The CDR3 nucleotides are TGTGCCAGCAGTGTAGGAGGGAGTTTAGAAGATACGCAGTATTTT. Variable domain in full (rest from reference TRBV2 and TRBJ2-3): EPEVTQTPSHQVTQMGQEVILRCVPISNHLYFYWYRQILGQKVEFLVSFYNNEISEKSEIFDDQFSVERPDGSNFTLKIRSTKLEDSAMYFCASSVGGSLEDTQYFGPGTRLTVL.

The table lists this clone with a few counts. The J gene is TRBJ1-2, the V gene TRBV5-8, with a possible D match to TRBD1 (6 bases). Trimming pared 1 base from V and 2 bases from J, leaving 18 bases between. The CDR3 has 17 residues. Per germline, CDR1 SGHTS and CDR2 YDEGEE. The CDR3 loop is CASSLFGTWEWNYGYTF. As DNA, the CDR3 is TGTGCCAGCAGCTTGTTCGGGACATGGGAATGGAACTATGGCTACACCTTC.

The chain combines TRBV5-4 with TRBJ2-1; 7 nucleotides line up with TRBD2. V was clipped by 7 bases and J by 2 bases; unmatched bases: 3. The germline V gene has CDR1 SGHNT and CDR2 YYREEE (reference sequence). The CDR3 runs to 13 residues. The CDR3 sequence: CASGGEAYNEQFF. CDR3 coding DNA: TGTGCCAGCGGGGGGGAAGCCTACAATGAGCAGTTCTTC.

The genes are TRBV7-9 and TRBJ2-7, with a possible D match to TRBD2 (5 bases). Trimming took off 3 bases at V and 2 bases at J, with 8 bases between the two ends. This CDR3 comprises 13 residues. Per germline, CDR1 SEHNR and CDR2 FQNEAQ (reference sequence). The CDR3 reads CASSFDGAYEQYF. CDR3 coding DNA: TGTGCCAGCAGCTTCGACGGGGCCTACGAGCAGTACTTC.

The CDR3, as DNA: TGCGCCAGCAGCTTGGCACCCCCCAGGGGCTATGGCTACACCTTC. Translated, it gives CASSLAPPRGYGYTF. The J gene is TRBJ1-2, the V gene TRBV5-1, with a weak D call TRBD1 (6 bases). Per the germline V gene, CDR1 is SGHRS and CDR2 is YFSETQ. The V and J ends lost 0 bases and 4 bases respectively, with 13 bases between them. This CDR3 is built from 15 residues.

This clone was seen only a few times. This rearrangement joins TRBV9 to TRBJ2-1; 12 bases line up with TRBD2. This CDR3 is 17 amino acids long. The ends lost 1 base at V and 2 bases at J; junction bases unmatched: 4. The germline V gene has CDR1 SGDLS and CDR2 YYNGEE. Written as DNA, the CDR3 is TGTGCCAGCAGCGTAAGGTGGACTAGCGGGGCCTACAATGAGCAGTTCTTC. Its protein is CASSVRWTSGAYNEQFF.

The chain couples TRBV5-1 to TRBJ2-5, with D possibly being TRBD1 or TRBD2 (5 bases each). The better agreement between TRBJ2-7 and the DNA end casts doubt on the J call. Looked up from germline, CDR1 is SGHRS and CDR2 is YFSETQ. This CDR3 spans 13 amino acids. The CDR3 DNA reads as TGCGCCAGCAGCTGGAGGTCAGGGTACGAGCAGTACTTC. Protein: CASSWRSGYEQYF.

V gene TRBV7-2 combines with J gene TRBJ2-2, with D unclear. CDR1 and CDR2 from the germline V gene are SGHTA and FQGNSA. This CDR3 region has 14 residues. Trimming left V 5 bases short and J 6 bases short, with 13 bases between. The DNA of the CDR3 is TGTGCCAGCAGCCGTGTGGTAGTCCCCGGGGAGCTGTTTTTT. Protein: CASSRVVVPGELFF.

V usage is TRBV5-1 and J usage is TRBJ2-6; 12 nucleotides align to TRBD2. Trimming removed 4 bases from V and 1 base from J; junction bases left unmatched: 6. This CDR3 is 18 amino acids long. Germline CDR1 and CDR2: SGHRS and YFSETQ. In DNA, the CDR3 is TGCGCCAGCAGCCCTGGACTAGCGGGACTTTCTGGGGCCAACGTCCTGACTTTC. Translating gives CASSPGLAGLSGANVLTF.